The 10 T cell receptor beta chains listed next were all sequenced from one sample in a study of CD8+CD57+ T cells in acquired aplastic anemia. All patients picked for sequencing had shown, by flow cytometry, an expansion of CD8+CD57+ cells. Genomic DNA served as template for TCR beta VDJ and CDR3 profiling. From the reads, TCRdb called clonotypes with MiXCR, one entry per CDR3 protein. The sample has approximately 250,000 distinct CDR3 sequences; 82% are singletons. Sequenced sample: sorted CD4+, CD8+, or CD8+CD57+ T cells (not recorded which) from PBMCs. These receptors all stem from a human donor with aplastic anemia.

The rearrangement uses TRBV10-3 and TRBJ2-7; 10 nucleotides align to TRBD1. Germline CDR1 and CDR2: ENHRY and SYGVKD. J lost 3 bases, V lost 6 bases, and 5 bases had no gene match. This CDR3 is 14 amino acids long. Here the CDR3 DNA reads TGTGCCATCAGGAGGGGACAGGGGTTCTACGAGCAGTACTTC. As protein: CAIRRGQGFYEQYF.

A note on this clonotype: This likely comes from a read error, as the CDR3 has no conserved phenylalanine or tryptophan at its end. The DNA is left out, because the CDR3 cannot be placed on it with certainty; the CDR3 is given as TCRdb lists it. The gene calls are TRBV7-9 and TRBJ1-1. The CDR3 comprises 13 residues, both ends counted. The V gene's germline CDR1 is SEHNR and CDR2 FQNEAQ (reference sequence). CDR3 loop: CASSPQRSGGSDE.

This chain links TRBV2 with TRBJ1-2; D is possibly TRBD1 (6 bases). V lost 8 bases, J lost 5 bases, and 24 bases lay in between. The V gene's germline CDR1 is SNHLY and CDR2 FYNNEI. The CDR3 has 16 amino acids. CDR3 amino acids: CASGDRDTGTQYGYTF. In DNA, the CDR3 is TGTGCCAGCGGGGACCGGGACACGGGCACGCAGTATGGCTACACCTTC.

About this clonotype itself: Lacking the conserved final phenylalanine or tryptophan, this CDR3 likely reflects a read error. The limits of the CDR3 on the DNA are not certain, so only TCRdb's listed CDR3 is given. This chain connects TRBV7-8 to TRBJ2-3; TRBD1 was called by the table and not checked on the DNA. The CDR3 has 13 residues if both end residues are counted. CDR1 and CDR2 (germline): SGHVS, FQNEAQ. CDR3 amino acids: CASRRTPSGKGYD.

The genes are TRBV14 and TRBJ2-7, with 8 bases fitting TRBD2. The CDR3 runs 15 residues. The V segment lost 4 bases and the J segment 6 bases; nucleotides outside the gene matches: 11. Germline assignment: CDR1 SGHDN and CDR2 FVKESK. CDR3 DNA sequence: TGTGCCAGCAGCCTGGTGTTAGCGGGGATATGCGAGCAGTACTTC. Protein: CASSLVLAGICEQYF.

This clonotype was seen a handful of times. V gene TRBV4-3 combines with J gene TRBJ1-3; possibly TRBD1 for D (5 bases). Germline lookup yields CDR1 LGHNA and CDR2 YSLEER. This CDR3 is 16 amino acids long. Trimming stripped 0 bases from V and 2 bases from J, with 11 bases between. The CDR3 loop is CASSQDSSGPGNTIYF. DNA for the CDR3: TGCGCCAGCAGCCAAGATTCGTCAGGGCCTGGAAACACCATATATTTT.

This clonotype was counted a single time. The J gene is TRBJ2-7, the V gene TRBV2; 8 bases match TRBD1. This CDR3 is 14 amino acids long. Germline CDR1 is SNHLY and CDR2 is FYNNEI. V dropped 6 bases and J dropped 3; count of bases not matched to a gene: 7. The DNA for the CDR3 is TGTGCCAGCAGCTTTGGACAGGGAGGCTACGAGCAGTACGTC. This codes for CASSFGQGGYEQYV.

This clonotype was seen once. This chain connects TRBV2 to TRBJ1-2; D not resolved. Germline-derived CDR1 and CDR2 are SNHLY and FYNNEI. CDR3 length: 13 residues. V was pared by 6 bases and J by 12 bases, with 20 bases between. In DNA form, the CDR3 reads TGTGCCAGCAGCGTGGGGAGCAGCGATAGCCACACCTTC. Its translation is CASSVGSSDSHTF.

This sequence joins TRBV7-2 and TRBJ2-3; 8 nucleotides line up with TRBD1. Germline trimming cut 8 bases from V and 6 bases from J; bases unmatched to any gene: 13. The CDR3 is 15 residues long. Germline V CDR1 and CDR2: SGHTA, FQGNSA. The CDR3 region has the DNA TGTGCCAGCCTCGCCGGGACAGGCGGAGTCGATACGCAGTATTTT. It codes for CASLAGTGGVDTQYF.

This clonotype was picked up one time. J is TRBJ2-7 and V is TRBV20-1; tentative D call: TRBD2 (5 bases). The germline V gene encodes CDR1 DFQATT and CDR2 SNEGSKA (reference sequence). This CDR3 spans 11 amino acids. V dropped 0 bases and J dropped 5 bases, with 5 bases sitting between them. CDR3 sequence (DNA): TGCAGTGCTAGAGACGGGGACGAGCAGTACTTC. Translating it yields CSARDGDEQYF.